Below, 26 T cell receptor beta chains from the same sample are listed, as sequenced in a study of blood T cell repertoires in COVID-19. Assay: immunoSEQ multiplex PCR; the TCRdb copy retains only in-frame clones and omits some. The sample consists of roughly 120,000 clones, more than 75% of them appearing once. Material for sequencing was peripheral blood. All receptors derive from a man in his sixties with acute or convalescent COVID-19.

The chain recombines TRBV6-5 with TRBJ1-2; D is ambiguous. This CDR3 is built from 13 residues. Trimming left V 4 bases short and J 7 bases short, with 13 bases between. Germline-derived CDR1 and CDR2 are MNHEY and SVGAGI. Written as DNA, the CDR3 is TGTGCCAGCAGTTCCCAGCACAGCTCTGGCTACACCTTC. It codes for CASSSQHSSGYTF.

V and J are TRBV27 and TRBJ2-5, with D possibly TRBD1 on 6 matching bases. This CDR3 comprises 15 residues. Germline loops: CDR1 MNHEY, CDR2 SMNVEV (reference sequence). Between the trimmed V and J ends, which lost 0 bases and 5 bases, there was a span of 13 bases. Written as DNA, the CDR3 is TGTGCCAGCAGTTTATCCTGGACAGAGAGCGAGACCCAGTACTTC. This encodes CASSLSWTESETQYF.

Written as DNA, the CDR3 is TGTGCCAGTACGGCACGGGGCACTGAAGCTTTCTTT. Translation gives CASTARGTEAFF. The gene calls are TRBV7-2 and TRBJ1-1; no clear D gene. This CDR3 is built from 12 residues. CDR1 and CDR2 (germline): SGHTA, FQGNSA. Trimming took 9 bases from V and 4 from J, leaving 12 bases between them. The variable domain in full, with the rest retrieved from reference TRBV7-2 and TRBJ1-1, is GAGVSQSPSNKVTEKGKDVELRCDPISGHTALYWYRQSLGQGLEFLIYFQGNSAPDKSGLPSDRFSAERTGGSVSTLTIQRTQQEDSAVYLCASTARGTEAFFGQGTRLTVV.

Only one count was recorded for this clone. The genes are TRBV7-9 and TRBJ2-7; TRBD1 agrees at 10 bases. J gave up 3 bases and V 5 bases, and 7 bases lay outside the gene matches. Germline V lookup: CDR1 SEHNR, CDR2 FQNEAQ (reference sequence). The CDR3 is 15 residues long. The CDR3 nucleotides are TGTGCCAGCAGCCGCCGGGACAGGGGTAACTACGAGCAGTACTTC. Encoded protein: CASSRRDRGNYEQYF.

The chain recombines TRBV7-9 with TRBJ2-1, with TRBD1 matching 10 bases. V lost 1 base to trimming and J lost 8 bases; unmatched junction nucleotides: 2. CDR3 length: 14 amino acids. CDR1 and CDR2 (germline): SEHNR, FQNEAQ (reference sequence). The CDR3 protein is CASSLGDRGYEQFF. For the CDR3, the DNA is TGTGCCAGCAGCTTAGGGGACAGGGGCTATGAGCAGTTCTTC.

V usage is TRBV19 and J usage is TRBJ1-3, with D maybe TRBD1 (6 bases). The germline gives CDR1 LNHDA, CDR2 SQIVND (reference sequence). CDR3 length: 15 residues. V was pared by 5 bases and J by 4 bases, with 15 bases between. CDR3 loop: CASSPAGVFGNTIYF. As DNA, the CDR3 is TGTGCCAGTAGTCCCGCAGGGGTGTTCGGAAACACCATATATTTT. The whole variable domain, remainder taken from reference TRBV19 and TRBJ1-3, is DGGITQSPKYLFRKEGQNVTLSCEQNLNHDAMYWYRQDPGQGLRLIYYSQIVNDFQKGDIAEGYSVSREKKESFPLTVTSAQKNPTAFYLCASSPAGVFGNTIYFGEGSWLTVV.

V is TRBV29-1 and J is TRBJ2-1, with 7 bases identical to TRBD2. The CDR3 extends over 15 amino acids. The germline V gene encodes CDR1 SQVTM and CDR2 ANQGSEA. The trim removed 3 bases at V and 1 base at J, leaving 6 bases unmatched. The CDR3: CSVDLGEGSYNEQFF. DNA of the CDR3: TGCAGCGTTGATTTGGGGGAGGGATCCTACAATGAGCAGTTCTTC.

This clone was detected a few times. The same CDR3 also results from other DNA sequences found in this sample. The V and J genes are TRBV5-4 and TRBJ2-7; D is unclear. V was shortened by 0 bases and J by 2 bases, with 9 bases between the two germline ends. This CDR3 has 14 amino acids. Germline V gene lookup returns CDR1 SGHNT and CDR2 YYREEE (reference sequence). CDR3 sequence: CASSLAGVAYEQYF. For the CDR3, the DNA is TGTGCCAGCAGCTTGGCTGGAGTAGCCTACGAGCAGTACTTC. The full variable domain, rest sourced from reference TRBV5-4 and TRBJ2-7, is ETGVTQSPTHLIKTRGQQVTLRCSSQSGHNTVSWYQQALGQGPQFIFQYYREEENGRGNFPPRFSGLQFPNYSSELNVNALELDDSALYLCASSLAGVAYEQYFGPGTRLTVT.

The rearrangement joins TRBV7-2 to TRBJ2-7; TRBD2 matches at 8 bases. V dropped 5 bases and J dropped 5; count of bases not matched to a gene: 5. The germline CDR1 and CDR2 sequences are SGHTA and FQGNSA. This CDR3 is built from 13 residues. The CDR3 nucleotides read TGTGCCAGCAGCGCCGGACTAGCCAACGAGCAGTACTTC. Protein sequence: CASSAGLANEQYF.

The chain recombines TRBV28 with TRBJ2-6; TRBD2 agrees at 7 bases. V was clipped by 3 bases and J by 0 bases; unmatched bases: 11. Per germline, CDR1 MDHEN and CDR2 SYDVKM. This CDR3 has 19 residues. The CDR3 spells CASSFQRDPGGSGANVLTF. The CDR3 DNA follows: TGTGCCAGCAGTTTCCAAAGGGACCCGGGGGGCTCTGGGGCCAACGTCCTGACTTTC.

The rearrangement uses TRBV19 and TRBJ1-1; D not resolved. Germline values: CDR1 LNHDA, CDR2 SQIVND (reference sequence). The CDR3 is 12 amino acids. V lost 3 bases to trimming and J lost 2 bases, with 4 bases between them. CDR3 in amino acids: CASSMRNTEAFF. The CDR3, as DNA: TGTGCCAGTAGTATGCGTAACACTGAAGCTTTCTTT.

Here the CDR3 reads CASRSSLGSRHEQYF. CDR3 DNA sequence: TGTGCCAGCAGATCATCATTGGGGAGTAGACACGAGCAGTACTTC. The gene calls are TRBV27 and TRBJ2-7; a possible D gene is TRBD2 (5 bases). The V end lost 6 bases, the J end lost 5 bases, and 20 bases lay between the germline ends. The CDR3 has 15 amino acids. Germline loops: CDR1 MNHEY, CDR2 SMNVEV (reference sequence).

This chain joins TRBV6-6 and TRBJ2-7; D gene unclear. V was trimmed by 2 bases and J by 3 bases, leaving 11 bases between them. The CDR3 totals 14 residues. Germline V gene sequence: CDR1 MNHNY, CDR2 SVGAGI (reference sequence). The CDR3, as DNA: TGTGCCAGCAGTTACCCGCAGACAAACTACGAGCAGTACTTC. Translation gives CASSYPQTNYEQYF.

Turning to this clone: This sample also contains other DNA sequences that code for the same CDR3. The chain combines TRBV2 with TRBJ2-6; D call uncertain. CDR3 length: 15 residues. V lost 3 bases and J lost 0, with 6 bases in between. Germline lookup yields CDR1 SNHLY and CDR2 FYNNEI. CDR3 DNA sequence: TGTGCCAGCAGTGACTGGGCCTCTGGGGCCAACGTCCTGACTTTC. Translated: CASSDWASGANVLTF.

The chain is built from TRBV29-1 and TRBJ2-7, with TRBD2 matching 12 bases. Germline V gives CDR1 SQVTM, CDR2 ANQGSEA. CDR3 length: 16 residues. The J segment lost 0 bases and the V segment lost 6 bases, leaving 9 bases of the junction unmatched. The CDR3 is CSVDLAGGPGSYEQYF. As DNA, the CDR3 is TGCAGCGTGGATCTAGCGGGAGGGCCGGGCTCCTACGAGCAGTACTTC.

The chain uses TRBV5-6 and TRBJ1-3; D is perhaps TRBD1 (6 bases). The CDR3 has 17 amino acids. Germline CDR1 and CDR2: SGHDT and YYEEEE. Deletions cut 4 bases from V and 0 bases from J, with 17 bases between. The CDR3 reads CASSNPTGRSSGNTIYF. CDR3 coding DNA: TGTGCCAGCAGCAACCCGACAGGAAGGAGCTCTGGAAACACCATATATTTT.

The chain carries TRBV3-1 (or the pseudogene TRBV3-2) and TRBJ2-1; TRBD2 aligns across 7 bases. The CDR3 spans 13 residues. Germline V lookup: CDR1 LGHDT, CDR2 YNNKEL (reference sequence). V was clipped by 5 bases and J by 8 bases; unmatched bases: 6. The CDR3 is CASSASGRDEQFF. CDR3 in DNA: TGTGCCAGCAGCGCTAGCGGCAGGGATGAGCAGTTCTTC.

This chain links TRBV7-6 with TRBJ2-7; D is possibly TRBD1 (8 bases). This CDR3 has 15 residues. The germline V gene has CDR1 SGHVS and CDR2 FNYEAQ. The germline V and J ends were trimmed by 5 bases and 3 bases, with 17 bases remaining between them. DNA of the CDR3: TGTGCCAGCAGCCCACGACAGGGGAGGGGCTACGAGCAGTACTTC. Residues: CASSPRQGRGYEQYF.

The chain joins TRBV30 to TRBJ2-7; D might be TRBD2 (5 bases). V was pared by 2 bases and J by 7 bases, with 12 bases between. The germline gives CDR1 GTSNPN, CDR2 SVGIG (reference sequence). CDR3 length: 12 amino acids. The CDR3 is CAWSPQEGEQYF. DNA of the CDR3: TGTGCCTGGAGTCCCCAAGAGGGTGAGCAGTACTTC. Full variable domain (missing parts from reference TRBV30 and TRBJ2-7): SQTIHQWPATLVQPVGSPLSLECTVEGTSNPNLYWYRQAAGRGLQLLFYSVGIGQISSEVPQNLSASRPQDRQFILSSKKLLLSDSGFYLCAWSPQEGEQYFGPGTRLTVT.

This clone was seen a single time. The chain combines TRBV6-5 with TRBJ1-5, with 10 bases identical to TRBD1. Germline V CDR1 and CDR2: MNHEY, SVGAGI. V was pared by 8 bases and J by 5 bases, with 3 bases of the junction left unmatched. This CDR3 has 13 residues. CDR3 nucleotide sequence: TGTGCCAGCGTCGGGACAGGGGATCAGCCCCAGCATTTT. This codes for CASVGTGDQPQHF.

V and J are TRBV19 and TRBJ2-2, with D perhaps matching TRBD1 (7 bases). The CDR3 extends over 15 amino acids. Trimming removed 3 bases from V and 5 bases from J, with 13 bases in between. Germline assignment: CDR1 LNHDA and CDR2 SQIVND (reference sequence). CDR3 in amino acids: CASSMGSGGTGELFF. CDR3 bases: TGTGCCAGTAGTATGGGGTCAGGGGGGACCGGGGAGCTGTTTTTT.

The chain is built from TRBV7-9 and TRBJ2-3; 10 positions match TRBD2. Germline CDR1 and CDR2: SEHNR and FQNEAQ (reference sequence). This CDR3 comprises 18 residues. Trimming at V came to 4 bases and at J to 4 bases, leaving 14 bases not matched to a gene. CDR3 sequence reads: CASSYSSLAGEMADTQYF. CDR3 sequence (DNA): TGTGCCAGCAGCTACTCCTCCCTAGCGGGAGAAATGGCAGATACGCAGTATTTT.

Note on this clone: This specimen includes other DNA sequences encoding the same CDR3. The chain has TRBV5-6 and TRBJ2-5; D is perhaps TRBD2 (5 bases). The CDR3 extends over 13 amino acids. Germline values: CDR1 SGHDT, CDR2 YYEEEE. V lost 3 bases and J lost 3, with 9 bases in between. The CDR3, as DNA: TGTGCCAGCAGCTGGACTGGGGAAGAGACCCAGTACTTC. Amino acid sequence: CASSWTGEETQYF.

The rearrangement joins TRBV7-2 to TRBJ1-6, with D possibly TRBD1 on 5 matching bases. V gave up 0 bases and J gave up 7 bases, with 10 bases separating them. This CDR3 spans 15 amino acids. The germline V gene has CDR1 SGHTA and CDR2 FQGNSA. The CDR3 nucleotides read TGTGCCAGCAGCTTAGCCTGGGGGGGGAATTCACCCCTCCACTTT. This translates into CASSLAWGGNSPLHF.

The chain couples TRBV5-6 to TRBJ1-1; D not certain. CDR3 size: 15 residues. V dropped 4 bases and J dropped 7 bases, with 20 bases sitting between them. Looked up from germline, CDR1 is SGHDT and CDR2 is YYEEEE. The CDR3 sequence: CASSPPDSRFDEAFF. In DNA form, the CDR3 reads TGTGCCAGCAGCCCTCCCGATTCTAGGTTTGATGAAGCTTTCTTT.

The gene calls are TRBV10-1 and TRBJ1-6; the D is unclear. The CDR3 extends over 13 amino acids. Per germline, CDR1 WNHNN and CDR2 SYGVQD (reference sequence). Between the trimmed V and J ends, which lost 10 bases and 2 bases, there was a span of 9 bases. The CDR3, as DNA: TGCGCCAATCGAGGCACCTATAATTCACCCCTCCACTTT. Its translation: CANRGTYNSPLHF.